This TCR beta chain was found in a study of OX40 agonist ivuxolimab in advanced cancers. The assay was immunoSEQ multiplex PCR, and TCRdb's table has in-frame clones only and misses some. The sample carries 35,000 to 55,000 clones, 80% to 90% recorded once. The sequencing used CD4+ or CD8+ T cells sorted from blood, collected in a trial of the OX40 agonist ivuxolimab. The receptor was derived from an adult with an advanced solid tumor such as melanoma, head and neck, liver or kidney cancer.

The CDR3 spells CASSLSRGILPSSYNSPLHF. The DNA of the CDR3 is TGTGCCAGCAGTTTATCGCGAGGCATCCTCCCGAGCTCCTATAATTCACCCCTCCACTTT. The chain links TRBV27 to TRBJ1-6; D unresolved. Trimming removed 0 bases at V and 0 bases at J, with 18 bases between. Germline V gene sequence: CDR1 MNHEY, CDR2 SMNVEV (reference sequence). The CDR3 spans 20 residues.